These T cell receptor beta chains were read from a single sample in a study of early T cells in non-severe SARS-CoV-2 infection. TCRdb re-analysed the 5' RACE reads in MiXCR, keeping a single row per CDR3 protein. The sample yields fewer than 75,000 distinct CDR3 sequences, 20% to 25% seen once. Sequenced material: whole blood, taken at baseline. These receptors came from an adult who was a healthcare worker with PCR-confirmed SARS-CoV-2 infection or an uninfected control (not recorded which). CDR3s include the opening cysteine and the closing phenylalanine or tryptophan. The D gene is left open where the match is weak. Some rows have no size entry. The others give once, few or many, or a class for an expanded clone.

few . TRBJ1-5 TRBV5-1 TGCGCCAGCAGCGTAGATGCGAATCAGCCCCAGCATTTT CASSVDANQPQHF
few . TRBJ2-5 TRBV2 TGTGCCAGCAGTGATCTTGAGGCCCAAGAGACCCAGTACTTC CASSDLEAQETQYF
. . TRBJ2-7 TRBV27 TGTGCCAGCATCAGTGCTGGGCTCGAGCAGTACTTC CASISAGLEQYF
. . TRBJ2-7 TRBV20-1 TGCAGTGCTAGAGTAGGGATCGACGAGCAGTACTTC CSARVGIDEQYF
few . TRBJ1-5 TRBV6-2/TRBV6-3 TGTGCCAGCAGTTACTCGAGGTTCGCACCGAGTTCTCAGCCCCAGCATTTT CASSYSRFAPSSQPQHF
few TRBD2 TRBJ2-1 TRBV5-1 TGCGCCAGCTTGAAGGGGCTAGCGGAACGGGAGCAGTTCTTC CASLKGLAEREQFF
few . TRBJ1-1 TRBV20-1 TGCACCCTGGACCGGACGAACACTGAAGCTTTCTTT CTLDRTNTEAFF
few TRBD1 TRBJ2-7 TRBV20-1 TGCAGTGCTCCTAGACAGGGGGCGGAGGAGCAGTACTTC CSAPRQGAEEQYF
once . TRBJ1-1 TRBV18 TGTGCCAGCTCACCACCCCGGGGGACCCTGAACACTGAAGCTTTCTTT CASSPPRGTLNTEAFF
few . TRBJ2-7 TRBV24-1 TGTGCCACCAGTGATTGGAAGAAAGTCTCCTACGAGCAGTACTTC CATSDWKKVSYEQYF
. . TRBJ2-2 TRBV5-6 TGTGCCAGCAGCTTGCAGGATCTTTTCGTCGCCGGGGAGCTGTTTTTT CASSLQDLFVAGELFF
. TRBD1 TRBJ2-7 TRBV7-9 TGTGCCAGCAGCTCACAGGGGAACGAGGCGCACGAGCAGTACTTC CASSSQGNEAHEQYF
many . TRBJ2-1 TRBV10-3 TGTGCCATCAGAGAGGGGGATTTGGTCAATGAGCAGTTCTTC CAIREGDLVNEQFF
few . TRBJ2-2 TRBV5-1 TGCGCCAGCAGCCCCTACGCTCCGAACATCGGGGAGCTGTTTTTT CASSPYAPNIGELFF
. . TRBJ1-1 TRBV7-9 TGTGCCAGCAGCTTCATGGTTCCCACTGAAGCTTTCTTT CASSFMVPTEAFF
. . TRBJ1-3 TRBV5-1 TGCGCCAGCAGCTTCGGACAGTCCTCTGGAAACACCATATATTTT CASSFGQSSGNTIYF
few . TRBJ1-1 TRBV10-3 TGTGCCATCAGTGGGGGGAGCAACACTGAAGCTTTCTTT CAISGGSNTEAFF
. . TRBJ1-6 TRBV2 TGTGCCAGCAGTTTGTTTTCGAGCTCCTATAATTCACCCCTCCACTTT CASSLFSSSYNSPLHF
. . TRBJ1-2 TRBV19 TGTGCCAGTAGTATGCCAGGACCGGGGTACACCTTC CASSMPGPGYTF
few TRBD2 TRBJ2-1 TRBV4-1 TGCGCCAGCAGCCCGCATCTTAGCGGGGCTTACAATGAGCAGTTCTTC CASSPHLSGAYNEQFF
. . TRBJ2-5 TRBV7-9 TGTGCCAGCAGCCCAACAGGGCAAGAGACCCAGTACTTC CASSPTGQETQYF
. . TRBJ2-5 TRBV4-1 TGCGCCAGCAGCCAACAAGCGCTCGAGACCCAGTACTTC CASSQQALETQYF
. . TRBJ2-5 TRBV19 TGTGCCAGTAGTCCTCAGGGGCAGGACGGGACCCAGTACTTC CASSPQGQDGTQYF
many . TRBJ1-4 TRBV7-8 TGTGCCAGCAGCTTAAGGAGCAGGGGCCCTGAAAAACTGTTTTTT CASSLRSRGPEKLFF
few . TRBJ1-1 TRBV20-1 TGCAGTGCTAAGCTGAACACTGAAGCTTTCTTT CSAKLNTEAFF
few TRBD1 TRBJ1-4 TRBV12-3/TRBV12-4 TGTGCCAGCACCAGGGGGACGCTAGCCAGGTCTAATGAAAAACTGTTTTTT CASTRGTLARSNEKLFF
. . TRBJ2-5 TRBV7-8 TGTGCCAGCAGCTTAGATATCGTGAAGACCCAGTACTTC CASSLDIVKTQYF
. . TRBJ2-3 TRBV29-1 TGCAGCGTTGACCAGGGGACAGATACGCAGTATTTT CSVDQGTDTQYF
. . TRBJ1-5 TRBV12-2 TGTGCAAGTCGCACCGGCACGGGATTACTTGGGCAGCCCCAGCATTTT CASRTGTGLLGQPQHF
many . TRBJ2-6 TRBV5-1 TGCGCCAGCAGCCCCCCAGGATCCGGGGCCAACGTCCTGACTTTC CASSPPGSGANVLTF
many TRBD2 TRBJ2-1 TRBV7-6 TGTGCCAGCAGCTATTTCTCAAGAGGACTAGCGGGGGGAAGCTCCTACAATGAGCAGTTCTTC CASSYFSRGLAGGSSYNEQFF
few TRBD2 TRBJ2-3 TRBV25-1 TGTGCCAGCAGTGACCCCTTAGCGGGGGGCCGGAGGGGAACGCAGTATTTT CASSDPLAGGRRGTQYF
. . TRBJ2-3 TRBV20-1 TGCAGTGCCCGGACAGATACGCAGTATTTT CSARTDTQYF
few . TRBJ1-1 TRBV28 TGTGCCAGCAGTTTGACAGCTCCTAACACTGAAGCTTTCTTT CASSLTAPNTEAFF
few TRBD1 TRBJ1-1 TRBV3-1 TGTGCCAGCAGCCAACCGGGACAGTGGGCTTTCTTT CASSQPGQWAFF
. . TRBJ2-7 TRBV7-6 TGTGCCAGCAGCTTAGCCGGGTACACCTACGAGCAGTACTTC CASSLAGYTYEQYF
. . TRBJ1-1 TRBV10-2 TGCGCCAGCAGTGAATTGTTAGGGGCGGACCAGAAGAACACTGAAGCTTTCTTT CASSELLGADQKNTEAFF
. . TRBJ2-1 TRBV11-2 TGTGCCAGCAGCTTAGCAGGGACGGAGAATGAGCAGTTCTTC CASSLAGTENEQFF
few TRBD2 TRBJ2-1 TRBV10-2 TGCGCCAGCAGTGAGTCGTGGGGCTTGAGGCTAGCGGGGGGAATATACTCCTACAATGAGCAGTTCTTC CASSESWGLRLAGGIYSYNEQFF